The T cell receptor (beta chain) under discussion was sequenced for a study of shared clonotypes between healthy human individuals. Study processing details: There were no quality scores in the junction-only immunoSEQ sequences, so filtering differed. Some clones are missing from TCRdb's copy, which holds only in-frame ones; the method was immunoSEQ multiplex PCR. V and J calls and clone size follow that table, whereas D and trimming were derived from the DNA. Found here are millions of clones, roughly 94% of them singletons; the top ten hold 0.13%. This clone was recorded once. The V gene's germline CDR1 is LNHDA and CDR2 SQIVND (reference sequence). V lost 6 bases, J lost 2 bases, and 13 bases lay in between. This CDR3 is 14 amino acids long. The authors divided CD4+ cells into CD45RA+ naive and CD45RA-negative memory subsets.

This TCR was recovered from a man between 18 and 29 years old in good health. The sequencing sample was made of naive CD4+ T cells sorted from blood. The subset: CD45RA+ positively selected. The V gene is TRBV19, the J gene TRBJ1-2, with D maybe TRBD1 (5 bases). The CDR3 spells CASRKEGPNYGYTF. CDR3 in DNA: TGTGCCAGTAGGAAGGAGGGGCCAAACTATGGCTACACCTTC.